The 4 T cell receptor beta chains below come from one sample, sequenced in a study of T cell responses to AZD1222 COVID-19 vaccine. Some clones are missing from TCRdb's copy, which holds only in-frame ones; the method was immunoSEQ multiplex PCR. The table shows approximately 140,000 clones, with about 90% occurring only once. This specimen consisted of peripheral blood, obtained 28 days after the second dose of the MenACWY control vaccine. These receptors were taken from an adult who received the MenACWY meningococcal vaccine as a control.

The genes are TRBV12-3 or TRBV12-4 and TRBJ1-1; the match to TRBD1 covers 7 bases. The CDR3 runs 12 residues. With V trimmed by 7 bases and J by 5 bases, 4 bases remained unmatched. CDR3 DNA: TGTGCCAGCATATCAGGGGGTACTGAAGCTTTCTTT. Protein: CASISGGTEAFF.

CDR3 amino acids: CASSLVRGGLNYGYTF. The CDR3 region has the DNA TGCGCCAGCAGCTTGGTGCGGGGGGGGCTAAACTATGGCTACACCTTC. The rearrangement links TRBV5-1 to TRBJ1-2; a possible D gene is TRBD1 (6 bases). Trimming left V 0 bases short and J 2 bases short, with 14 bases between. The germline V gene has CDR1 SGHRS and CDR2 YFSETQ. CDR3 size: 16 residues.

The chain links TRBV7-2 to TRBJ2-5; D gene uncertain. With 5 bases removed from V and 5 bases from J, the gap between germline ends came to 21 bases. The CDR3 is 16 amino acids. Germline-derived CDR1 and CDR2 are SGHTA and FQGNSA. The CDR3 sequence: CASSPTRTRSRETQYF. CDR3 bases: TGTGCCAGCAGCCCAACGCGGACGCGATCCCGTGAGACCCAGTACTTC.

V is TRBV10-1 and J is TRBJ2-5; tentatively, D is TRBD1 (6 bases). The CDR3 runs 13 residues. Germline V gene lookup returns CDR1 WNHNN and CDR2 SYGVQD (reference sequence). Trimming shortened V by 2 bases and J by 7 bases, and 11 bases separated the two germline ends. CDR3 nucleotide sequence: TGCGCCAGCAGTGAGACAGGGACGCGGACCCAGTACTTC. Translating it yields CASSETGTRTQYF.